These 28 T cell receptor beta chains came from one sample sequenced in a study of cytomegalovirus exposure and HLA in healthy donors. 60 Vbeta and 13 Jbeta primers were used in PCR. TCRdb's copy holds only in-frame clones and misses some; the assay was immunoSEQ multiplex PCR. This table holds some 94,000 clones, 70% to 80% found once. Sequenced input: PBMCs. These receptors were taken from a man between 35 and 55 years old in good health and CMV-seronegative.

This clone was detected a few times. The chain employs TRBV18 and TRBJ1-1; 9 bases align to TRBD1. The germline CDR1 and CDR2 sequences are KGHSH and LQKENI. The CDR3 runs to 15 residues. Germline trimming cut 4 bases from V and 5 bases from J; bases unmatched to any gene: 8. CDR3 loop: CASSLKQGARTEAFF. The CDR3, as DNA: TGTGCCAGCTCACTGAAACAGGGGGCAAGGACTGAAGCTTTCTTT.

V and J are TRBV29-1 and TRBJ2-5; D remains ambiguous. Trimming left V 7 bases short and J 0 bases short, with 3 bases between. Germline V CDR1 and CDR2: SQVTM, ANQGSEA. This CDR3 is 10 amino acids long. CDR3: CSAYQETQYF. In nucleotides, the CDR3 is TGCAGCGCCTACCAAGAGACCCAGTACTTC.

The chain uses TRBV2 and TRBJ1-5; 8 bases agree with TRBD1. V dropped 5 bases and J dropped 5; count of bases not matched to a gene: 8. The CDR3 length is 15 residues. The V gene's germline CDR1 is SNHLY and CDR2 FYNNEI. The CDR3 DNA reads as TGTGCCAGCAGTTTAAGGACAGGGTCCTATCAGCCCCAGCATTTT. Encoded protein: CASSLRTGSYQPQHF.

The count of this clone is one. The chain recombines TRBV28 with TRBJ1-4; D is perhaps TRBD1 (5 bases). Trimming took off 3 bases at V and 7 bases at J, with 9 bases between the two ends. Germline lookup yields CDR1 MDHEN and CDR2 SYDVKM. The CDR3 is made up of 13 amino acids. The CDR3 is CASSLRGGEKLFF. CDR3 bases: TGTGCCAGCAGTTTGAGGGGAGGTGAAAAACTGTTTTTT.

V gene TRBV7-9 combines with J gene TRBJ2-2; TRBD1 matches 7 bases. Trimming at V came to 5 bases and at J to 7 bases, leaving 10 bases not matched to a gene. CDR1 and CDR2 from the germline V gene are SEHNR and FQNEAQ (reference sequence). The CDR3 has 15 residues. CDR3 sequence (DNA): TGTGCCAGCAGCCAAAAGGGGGCGGGCGTCGGGGAGCTGTTTTTT. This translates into CASSQKGAGVGELFF. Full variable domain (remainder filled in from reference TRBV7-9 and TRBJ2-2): DTGVSQNPRHKITKRGQNVTFRCDPISEHNRLYWYRQTLGQGPEFLTYFQNEAQLEKSRLLSDRFSAERPKGSFSTLEIQRTEQGDSAMYLCASSQKGAGVGELFFGEGSRLTVL.

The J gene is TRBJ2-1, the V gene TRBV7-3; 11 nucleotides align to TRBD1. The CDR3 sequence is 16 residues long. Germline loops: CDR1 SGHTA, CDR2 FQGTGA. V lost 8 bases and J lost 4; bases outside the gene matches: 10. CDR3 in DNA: TGTGCCAGCGGGACAGGGGGGTCGGGTATATACAATGAGCAGTTCTTC. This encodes CASGTGGSGIYNEQFF.

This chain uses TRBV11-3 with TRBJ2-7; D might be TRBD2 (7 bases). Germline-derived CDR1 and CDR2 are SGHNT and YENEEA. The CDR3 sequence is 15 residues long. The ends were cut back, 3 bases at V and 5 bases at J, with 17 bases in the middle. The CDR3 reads CASSLGGALDHEQYF. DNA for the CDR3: TGTGCCAGCAGCTTGGGGGGGGCTCTAGACCACGAGCAGTACTTC.

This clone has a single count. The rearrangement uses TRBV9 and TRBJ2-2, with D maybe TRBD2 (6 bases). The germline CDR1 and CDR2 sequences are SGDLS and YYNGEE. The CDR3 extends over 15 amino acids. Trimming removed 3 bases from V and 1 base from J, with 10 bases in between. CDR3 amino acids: CASSAAGRNTGELFF. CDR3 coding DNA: TGTGCCAGCAGCGCGGCGGGGAGGAACACCGGGGAGCTGTTTTTT.

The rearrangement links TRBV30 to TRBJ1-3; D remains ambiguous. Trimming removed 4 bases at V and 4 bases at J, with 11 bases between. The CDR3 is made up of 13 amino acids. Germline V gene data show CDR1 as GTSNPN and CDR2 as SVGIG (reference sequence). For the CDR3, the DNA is TGTGCCTGGACCTTACGGGTGGGAAACACCATATATTTT. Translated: CAWTLRVGNTIYF.

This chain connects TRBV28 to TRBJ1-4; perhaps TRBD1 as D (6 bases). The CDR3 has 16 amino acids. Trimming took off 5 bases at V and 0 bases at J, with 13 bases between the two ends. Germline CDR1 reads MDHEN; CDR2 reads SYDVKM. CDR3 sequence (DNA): TGTGCCAGCAGTCCCGGACAGAAAGCAACTAATGAAAAACTGTTTTTT. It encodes CASSPGQKATNEKLFF. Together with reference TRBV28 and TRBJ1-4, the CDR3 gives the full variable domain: DVKVTQSSRYLVKRTGEKVFLECVQDMDHENMFWYRQDPGLGLRLIYFSYDVKMKEKGDIPEGYSVSREKKERFSLILESASTNQTSMYLCASSPGQKATNEKLFFGSGTQLSVL.

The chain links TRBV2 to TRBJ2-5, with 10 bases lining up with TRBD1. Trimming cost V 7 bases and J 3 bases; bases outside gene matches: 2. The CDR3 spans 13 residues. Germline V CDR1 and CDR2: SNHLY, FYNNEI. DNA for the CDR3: TGTGCCAGCATGACAGGGGGCAAAGAGACCCAGTACTTC. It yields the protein CASMTGGKETQYF.

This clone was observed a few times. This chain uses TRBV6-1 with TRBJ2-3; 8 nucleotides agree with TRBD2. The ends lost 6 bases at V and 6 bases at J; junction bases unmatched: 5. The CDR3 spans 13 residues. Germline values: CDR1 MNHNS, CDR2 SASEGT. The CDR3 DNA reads TGTGCCAGCAGCGTGCGGGAGGTGGATACGCAGTATTTT. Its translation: CASSVREVDTQYF.

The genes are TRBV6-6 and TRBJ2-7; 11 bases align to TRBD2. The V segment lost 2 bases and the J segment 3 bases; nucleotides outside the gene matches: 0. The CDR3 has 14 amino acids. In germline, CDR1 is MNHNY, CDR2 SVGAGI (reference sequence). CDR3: CASSYLAGGYEQYF. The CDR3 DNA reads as TGTGCCAGCAGTTACCTAGCGGGGGGCTACGAGCAGTACTTC.

CDR3 loop: CASSIGGLTYSPLHF. CDR3 nucleotides: TGTGCCAGTAGTATAGGGGGACTTACATATTCACCCCTCCACTTT. This chain joins TRBV19 and TRBJ1-6, with a possible D match to TRBD1 (5 bases). V was trimmed by 1 base and J by 8 bases, leaving 12 bases between them. The CDR3 runs 15 residues. The germline CDR1 and CDR2 sequences are LNHDA and SQIVND (reference sequence).

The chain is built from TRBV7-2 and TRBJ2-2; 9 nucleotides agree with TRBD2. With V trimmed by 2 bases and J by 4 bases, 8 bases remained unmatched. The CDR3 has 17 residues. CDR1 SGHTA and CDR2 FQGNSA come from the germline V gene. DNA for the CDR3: TGTGCCAGCAGCTTAAGGCGGGGGGGGCGCGGCACCGGGGAGCTGTTTTTT. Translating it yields CASSLRRGGRGTGELFF.

DNA for the CDR3: TGTGCCAGCAGCTTAGCTAGGGGAACGGACACCGGGGAGCTGTTTTTT. This sequence encodes CASSLARGTDTGELFF. This sequence joins TRBV7-9 and TRBJ2-2, with D possibly TRBD1 on 5 matching bases. The germline gives CDR1 SEHNR, CDR2 FQNEAQ (reference sequence). The CDR3 loop spans 16 amino acids. Trimming removed 0 bases at V and 3 bases at J, with 11 bases between.

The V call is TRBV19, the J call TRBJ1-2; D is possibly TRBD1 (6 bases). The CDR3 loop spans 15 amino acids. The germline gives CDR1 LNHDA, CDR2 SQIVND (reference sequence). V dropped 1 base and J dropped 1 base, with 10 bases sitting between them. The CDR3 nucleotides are TGTGCCAGTAGTATAGCGACAGGTGGTAACTATGGCTACACCTTC. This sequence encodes CASSIATGGNYGYTF.

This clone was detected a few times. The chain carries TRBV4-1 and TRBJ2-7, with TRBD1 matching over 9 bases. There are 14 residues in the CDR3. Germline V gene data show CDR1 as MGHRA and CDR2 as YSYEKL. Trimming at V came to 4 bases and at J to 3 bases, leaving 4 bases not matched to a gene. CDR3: CASSLRGQGYEQYF. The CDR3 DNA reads TGCGCCAGCAGCCTACGGGGACAGGGCTACGAGCAGTACTTC.

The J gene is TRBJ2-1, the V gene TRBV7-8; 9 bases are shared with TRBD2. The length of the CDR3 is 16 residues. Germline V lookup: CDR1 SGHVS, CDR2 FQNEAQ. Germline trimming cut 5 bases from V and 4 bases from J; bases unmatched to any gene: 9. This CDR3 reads CASSHIAGASYNEQFF. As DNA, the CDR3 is TGTGCCAGCAGCCACATAGCGGGAGCTAGTTACAATGAGCAGTTCTTC.

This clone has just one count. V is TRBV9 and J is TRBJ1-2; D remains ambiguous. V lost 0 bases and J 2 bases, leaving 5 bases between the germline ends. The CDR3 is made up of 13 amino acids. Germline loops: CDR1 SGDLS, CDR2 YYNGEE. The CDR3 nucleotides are TGTGCCAGCAGCGTAGGCGGGAACTATGGCTACACCTTC. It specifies CASSVGGNYGYTF.

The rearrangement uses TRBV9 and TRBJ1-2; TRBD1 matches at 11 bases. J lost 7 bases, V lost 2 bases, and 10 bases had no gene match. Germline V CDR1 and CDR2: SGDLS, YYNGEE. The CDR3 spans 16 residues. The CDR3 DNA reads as TGTGCCAGCAGCGTGGCCGGGACAGGGGGATCGAGTGGCTACACCTTC. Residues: CASSVAGTGGSSGYTF.

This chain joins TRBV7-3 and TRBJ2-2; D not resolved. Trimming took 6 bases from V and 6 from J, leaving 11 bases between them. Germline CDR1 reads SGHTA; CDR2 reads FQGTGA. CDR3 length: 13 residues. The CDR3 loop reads CASSPTGSGELFF. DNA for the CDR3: TGTGCCAGCAGTCCCACCGGGTCCGGGGAGCTGTTTTTT.

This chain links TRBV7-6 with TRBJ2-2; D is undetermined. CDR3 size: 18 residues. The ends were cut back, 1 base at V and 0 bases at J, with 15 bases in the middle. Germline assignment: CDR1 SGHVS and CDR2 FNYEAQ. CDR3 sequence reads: CASSLVRGGRTNTGELFF. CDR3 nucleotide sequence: TGTGCCAGCAGCTTAGTTCGTGGTGGGCGTACGAACACCGGGGAGCTGTTTTTT.

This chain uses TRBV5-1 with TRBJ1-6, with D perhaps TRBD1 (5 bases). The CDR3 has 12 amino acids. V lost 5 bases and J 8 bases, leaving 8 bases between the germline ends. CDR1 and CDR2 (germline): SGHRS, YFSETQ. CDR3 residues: CASSTTDSPLHF. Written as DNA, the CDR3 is TGCGCCAGCAGTACGACAGATTCACCCCTCCACTTT.

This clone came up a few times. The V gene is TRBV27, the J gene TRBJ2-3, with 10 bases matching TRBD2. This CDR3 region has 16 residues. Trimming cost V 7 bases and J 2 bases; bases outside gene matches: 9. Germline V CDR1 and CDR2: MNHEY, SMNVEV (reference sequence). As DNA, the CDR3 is TGTGCCAGCACCCCGACTAGCGGGCGCCCCACAGATACGCAGTATTTT. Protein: CASTPTSGRPTDTQYF.

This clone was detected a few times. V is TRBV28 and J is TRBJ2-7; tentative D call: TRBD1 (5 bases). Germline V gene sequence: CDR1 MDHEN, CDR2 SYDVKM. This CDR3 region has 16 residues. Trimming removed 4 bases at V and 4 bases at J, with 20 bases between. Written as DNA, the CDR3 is TGTGCCAGCAGTTCAACCATCGGGCAGGGAAAGTACGAGCAGTACTTC. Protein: CASSSTIGQGKYEQYF.

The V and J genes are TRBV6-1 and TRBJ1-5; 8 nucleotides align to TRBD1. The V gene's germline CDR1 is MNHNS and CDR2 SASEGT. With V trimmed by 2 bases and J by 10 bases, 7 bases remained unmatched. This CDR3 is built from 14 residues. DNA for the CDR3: TGTGCCAGCAGTGAATTGGGGACAGGAGACCCCCAGCATTTT. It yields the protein CASSELGTGDPQHF.

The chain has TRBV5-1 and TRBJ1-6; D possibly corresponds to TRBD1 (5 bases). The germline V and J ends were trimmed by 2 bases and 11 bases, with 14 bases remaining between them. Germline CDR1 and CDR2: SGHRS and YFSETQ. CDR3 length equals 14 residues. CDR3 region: CASSFGTGTTPLHF. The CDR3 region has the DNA TGCGCCAGCAGCTTCGGGACGGGGACTACACCCCTCCACTTT.